Listed here are 25 T cell receptor beta chains from one sample, sequenced in a study of T cells in Graves' hyperthyroidism and ophthalmopathy. RNA transcripts served as the template for amplifying TCR beta CDR3 regions. The HTBI primer set was used in a first-round RT-PCR of the TCR CDR3. TCRdb re-analysed the multiplex PCR reads in MiXCR, keeping a single row per CDR3 protein. Of about 270,000 distinct CDR3 sequences listed, approximately 21% are singletons. Sequencing was carried out using blood. The receptors originated from a man aged 30 to 39 with Graves' ophthalmopathy.

The chain carries TRBV29-1 and TRBJ2-3; 8 bases are shared with TRBD1. CDR1 SQVTM and CDR2 ANQGSEA come from the germline V gene. The CDR3 covers 12 residues. The junction had 4 bases not matched to a gene; V was cut back by 6 bases and J by 5 bases. The chain's CDR3 is CSVSQGVDTQYF. CDR3 coding DNA: TGCAGCGTATCACAGGGGGTAGATACGCAGTATTTT.

This rearrangement joins TRBV7-9 to TRBJ2-1, with D unresolved. Germline values: CDR1 SEHNR, CDR2 FQNEAQ (reference sequence). V lost 3 bases and J 2 bases, leaving 14 bases between the germline ends. The length of the CDR3 is 16 residues. The DNA for the CDR3 is TGTGCCAGCAGCTTGGCAGACTCTCCCACCTACAATGAGCAGTTCTTC. It translates to CASSLADSPTYNEQFF.

The chain carries TRBV28 and TRBJ2-3; TRBD2 agrees at 7 bases. V shed 5 bases and J 0 bases; nucleotides not matched to a gene: 8. This CDR3 contains 16 residues. Germline values: CDR1 MDHEN, CDR2 SYDVKM. The CDR3 DNA reads TGTGCCAGCAGTGCTCTAGCGGAGCCTAGCACAGATACGCAGTATTTT. Protein sequence: CASSALAEPSTDTQYF.

V usage is TRBV29-1 and J usage is TRBJ1-1, with D perhaps TRBD1 (5 bases). Trimming pared 3 bases from V and 8 bases from J, leaving 10 bases between. In germline, CDR1 is SQVTM, CDR2 ANQGSEA. The length of the CDR3 is 11 residues. For the CDR3, the DNA is TGCAGCGTTGACGGGGGAATCGAAGCTTTCTTT. As protein: CSVDGGIEAFF.

The chain combines TRBV19 with TRBJ1-2; the D gene is possibly TRBD1 (6 bases). The CDR3 loop spans 14 amino acids. The V gene lost 7 bases and the J gene lost 4 bases, with 16 bases spanning the gap. Germline lookup yields CDR1 LNHDA and CDR2 SQIVND (reference sequence). CDR3 nucleotide sequence: TGTGCCAGTACCCCCGGACAGTTATTCTATGGCTACACCTTC. Translated: CASTPGQLFYGYTF.

This clonotype was found a few times. The V gene is TRBV6-5, the J gene TRBJ1-6, with D perhaps TRBD1 (6 bases). Germline assignment: CDR1 MNHEY and CDR2 SVGAGI. Trimming pared 4 bases from V and 5 bases from J, leaving 12 bases between. The CDR3 sequence is 15 residues long. The CDR3, as DNA: TGTGCCAGCAGTTCCCGACAGGCTGATAATTCACCCCTCCACTTT. It encodes CASSSRQADNSPLHF.

This clonotype occurred many times. This chain links TRBV30 with TRBJ2-7, with 9 bases identical to TRBD2. Germline V gives CDR1 GTSNPN, CDR2 SVGIG (reference sequence). CDR3 length equals 13 residues. V lost 1 base, J lost 5 bases, and 3 bases stayed unmatched. The CDR3 DNA follows: TGTGCCTGGAGTGGTAGCGGGAGCCACGAGCAGTACTTC. Its translation is CAWSGSGSHEQYF.

V gene TRBV28 combines with J gene TRBJ2-3; possibly TRBD2 for D (5 bases). V was clipped by 3 bases and J by 2 bases, with 9 bases between them. CDR1 and CDR2 (germline): MDHEN, SYDVKM. The CDR3 is 14 residues long. CDR3: CASSLAGNTDTQYF. CDR3 nucleotide sequence: TGTGCCAGCAGTTTGGCGGGCAACACAGATACGCAGTATTTT.

CDR3 loop: CASSIAEKLFF. The CDR3 bases are TGTGCCAGTAGTATCGCGGAAAAACTGTTTTTT. The V call is TRBV19, the J call TRBJ1-4; D ambiguous. Looked up from germline, CDR1 is LNHDA and CDR2 is SQIVND (reference sequence). V was trimmed by 3 bases and J by 8 bases, leaving 4 bases between them. The CDR3 consists of 11 residues.

The table lists this clonotype with a few counts. The rearrangement joins TRBV4-1 to TRBJ1-6; D is ambiguous. The germline V gene has CDR1 MGHRA and CDR2 YSYEKL. V lost 0 bases and J 7 bases, leaving 13 bases between the germline ends. CDR3 length: 16 residues. CDR3 sequence: CASSQEGTVVNSPLHF. In DNA, the CDR3 is TGCGCCAGCAGCCAAGAAGGAACGGTGGTGAATTCACCCCTCCACTTT.

This clonotype came up a few times. V usage is TRBV10-3 and J usage is TRBJ2-7; no clear D gene. CDR3 length: 14 amino acids. The germline CDR1 and CDR2 sequences are ENHRY and SYGVKD. The V end was cut by 4 bases, the J end by 2 bases, with 12 bases between. Here the CDR3 reads CAISGEGRAYEQYF. The DNA of the CDR3 is TGTGCCATCAGTGGGGAAGGACGTGCCTACGAGCAGTACTTC.

The sample holds many counts of this clonotype. In nucleotides, the CDR3 is TGTGCCAGCAGCGAGAACGCCGGGACTGCCTCCTACAATGAGCAGTTCTTC. Amino acids: CASSENAGTASYNEQFF. The V call is TRBV2, the J call TRBJ2-1; possible D gene TRBD2, 6 bases. The CDR3 is made up of 17 amino acids. Germline assignment: CDR1 SNHLY and CDR2 FYNNEI. Trimming pared 6 bases from V and 0 bases from J, leaving 18 bases between.

This clonotype occurred many times. The DNA for the CDR3 is TGTGCCTGGAAGACAGGGGGACGATCGAACACCGGGGAGCTGTTTTTT. Its protein product is CAWKTGGRSNTGELFF. This sequence joins TRBV30 and TRBJ2-2, with TRBD1 matching over 9 bases. V trimming: 4 bases; J trimming: 0 bases; junction bases outside the gene matches: 6. The CDR3 sequence is 16 residues long. Germline CDR1 reads GTSNPN; CDR2 reads SVGIG (reference sequence). Using reference TRBV30 and TRBJ2-2 for the parts outside the CDR3, the full variable domain is SQTIHQWPATLVQPVGSPLSLECTVEGTSNPNLYWYRQAAGRGLQLLFYSVGIGQISSEVPQNLSASRPQDRQFILSSKKLLLSDSGFYLCAWKTGGRSNTGELFFGEGSRLTVL.

The sample holds many counts of this clonotype. V and J are TRBV7-9 and TRBJ2-3; a possible D gene is TRBD2 (6 bases). V gave up 7 bases and J gave up 0 bases, with 11 bases separating them. This CDR3 has 14 amino acids. CDR1 SEHNR and CDR2 FQNEAQ come from the germline V gene (reference sequence). The CDR3 loop reads CASNGRTSTDTQYF. The CDR3 DNA sequence: TGTGCCAGCAATGGGAGGACCAGCACAGATACGCAGTATTTT. The full variable domain, completed using reference TRBV7-9 and TRBJ2-3, is DTGVSQNPRHKITKRGQNVTFRCDPISEHNRLYWYRQTLGQGPEFLTYFQNEAQLEKSRLLSDRFSAERPKGSFSTLEIQRTEQGDSAMYLCASNGRTSTDTQYFGPGTRLTVL.

The V and J genes are TRBV6-1 and TRBJ2-1; D unclear. In germline, CDR1 is MNHNS, CDR2 SASEGT. Trimming took off 4 bases at V and 9 bases at J, with 13 bases between the two ends. The CDR3 has 13 amino acids. The CDR3 nucleotides read TGTGCCAGCAGTGTCGACCCGTTCCGTGAGCAGTTCTTC. The encoded protein is CASSVDPFREQFF.

Concerning this clonotype itself: A much larger clone lies one base from this, so it may be a read error. This rearrangement joins TRBV11-2 to TRBJ2-3; the D is unclear. Per germline, CDR1 SGHAT and CDR2 FQNNGV. The CDR3 loop spans 14 amino acids. The DNA of the CDR3 is TGTGCCAGCAGCTTACCTGTTAGCACAGATACGCGGTATTTT. It translates to CASSLPVSTDTRYF.

This clonotype was recorded a few times. The V and J genes are TRBV5-6 and TRBJ1-1, with TRBD1 matching over 9 bases. The V gene's germline CDR1 is SGHDT and CDR2 YYEEEE. Trimming removed 1 base from V and 4 bases from J; junction bases left unmatched: 5. This CDR3 region has 15 residues. CDR3 residues: CASSLRGQGGTEAFF. CDR3 coding DNA: TGTGCCAGCAGCTTGCGGGGACAGGGTGGCACTGAAGCTTTCTTT.

J is TRBJ1-1 and V is TRBV27; D unresolved. V was trimmed by 7 bases and J by 6 bases, leaving 15 bases between them. Germline CDR1 MNHEY, CDR2 SMNVEV (reference sequence). This CDR3 comprises 13 residues. CDR3 loop: CASNGLGKAEAFF. The CDR3 DNA sequence: TGTGCCAGCAACGGATTGGGCAAAGCTGAAGCTTTCTTT.

This clonotype was seen ten or more times. CDR3 nucleotides: TGTGCCAGCAGCCGTAGGAGGGAGACCCAGTACTTC. As protein: CASSRRRETQYF. This chain links TRBV3-1 with TRBJ2-5, with D possibly matching TRBD2 (5 bases). The CDR3 extends over 12 amino acids. CDR1 and CDR2 (germline): LGHDT, YNNKEL (reference sequence). The ends were cut back, 4 bases at V and 5 bases at J, with 8 bases in the middle.

This clonotype was found many times. The chain recombines TRBV20-1 with TRBJ2-7; 7 positions agree with TRBD1. The CDR3 is 13 amino acids. V trimming: 1 base; J trimming: 6 bases; junction bases outside the gene matches: 6. The germline gives CDR1 DFQATT, CDR2 SNEGSKA (reference sequence). The CDR3 loop is CSARVLQGTEQYF. The CDR3 region has the DNA TGCAGTGCTAGAGTACTACAGGGGACCGAGCAGTACTTC.

This clonotype was seen more than once but under ten times. The chain combines TRBV4-1 with TRBJ1-5, with 7 bases aligning to TRBD1. CDR1 MGHRA and CDR2 YSYEKL come from the germline V gene. The CDR3 has 16 residues. The V and J ends lost 1 base and 6 bases, in that order; junction bases with no gene match: 9. CDR3 loop: CASSQAARGPGQPQHF. As DNA, the CDR3 is TGCGCCAGCAGCCAAGCAGCGAGGGGGCCGGGTCAGCCCCAGCATTTT.

This clonotype was detected only a few times. This sequence joins TRBV10-2 and TRBJ2-1; 7 bases are shared with TRBD2. The CDR3 is 16 residues long. The V segment lost 4 bases and the J segment 4 bases; nucleotides outside the gene matches: 10. CDR1 WSHSY and CDR2 SAAADI come from the germline V gene. In nucleotides, the CDR3 is TGCGCCAGCAGTGGGACGAGGCGAGCGGGGTACAATGAGCAGTTCTTC. It translates to CASSGTRRAGYNEQFF.

The chain joins TRBV19 to TRBJ1-6, with D uncertain. This CDR3 has 13 amino acids. From germline, CDR1 is LNHDA and CDR2 SQIVND (reference sequence). Deletions cut 7 bases from V and 6 bases from J, with 10 bases between. CDR3 in DNA: TGTGCCAGTAAGGAGACAACTAATTCACCCCTCCACTTT. Protein sequence: CASKETTNSPLHF.

V and J are TRBV2 and TRBJ1-2; D perhaps matches TRBD1 (5 bases). Germline CDR1 is SNHLY and CDR2 is FYNNEI. V was shortened by 1 base and J by 1 base, with 19 bases between the two germline ends. This CDR3 has 18 residues. CDR3 residues: CASSEVPPGMGYNYGYTF. The CDR3 region has the DNA TGTGCCAGCAGTGAAGTCCCCCCAGGGATGGGGTATAACTATGGCTACACCTTC. Together with reference TRBV2 and TRBJ1-2, the CDR3 gives the full variable domain: EPEVTQTPSHQVTQMGQEVILRCVPISNHLYFYWYRQILGQKVEFLVSFYNNEISEKSEIFDDQFSVERPDGSNFTLKIRSTKLEDSAMYFCASSEVPPGMGYNYGYTFGSGTRLTVV.

This chain joins TRBV5-1 and TRBJ2-4, with a weak D call TRBD1 (6 bases). CDR1 SGHRS and CDR2 YFSETQ come from the germline V gene. The CDR3 sequence is 14 residues long. Trimming removed 0 bases at V and 6 bases at J, with 10 bases between. The CDR3 here is CASSLGQALNIQYF. In nucleotides, the CDR3 is TGCGCCAGCAGCTTGGGACAGGCACTAAACATTCAGTACTTC.